The sequence of this T cell receptor (beta chain) was determined in a study of blood T cells in healthy people across ages. Notes on the study in general: Diversity figures derived from one million T cells were judged to underestimate the true value. Aged donors had fewer naive CD4+ cells and lower diversity than long-lived donors.

Using a J-beta primer mix together with a sample-barcoded 5' primer, a second PCR was run for about 6 to 11 cycles. Via MiXCR, TCRdb re-called the 5' RACE reads, giving one row per CDR3 protein. The table includes fewer than 800,000 distinct CDR3 sequences, more than 20% detected once. The CDR3 is made up of 17 amino acids. The junction had 13 bases not matched to a gene; V was cut back by 5 bases and J by 1 base. Germline V lookup: CDR1 SGHTA, CDR2 FQGTGA. With respect to this clonotype: Its antigen is not known.

The same data also contributed to another study, on T cells of mothers and their children. That work contributes: Amplification in the second PCR used the M1S primer, which added sample barcodes and 2-4 random nucleotides. Similar effects of thymic selection on TCR recombination output were recorded in related and unrelated pairs.

The chain links TRBV7-3 to TRBJ1-1; 7 positions match TRBD1. Sequences were obtained from blood. The TCR originated in a boy younger than 18 in good health. The CDR3 DNA is TGTGCCAGCAGCCAGTATAGTCGACAGGGCCCGAACACTGAAGCTTTCTTT. Protein product: CASSQYSRQGPNTEAFF.